Below are 9 T cell receptor beta chains sequenced from a single sample in a study of blood T cell repertoires in COVID-19. Sequencing was performed with immunoSEQ multiplex PCR; in TCRdb, only in-frame clones are kept and a portion is missing. The sample has fewer than 80,000 clones; just over 85% are singletons. The sequenced material came from peripheral blood. The source of these receptors is a man aged 25 to 45 with acute or convalescent COVID-19.

This clone was seen just once. The gene calls are TRBV27 and TRBJ2-5, with 7 bases lining up with TRBD2. The CDR3 is 15 amino acids. Germline trimming cut 4 bases from V and 1 base from J; bases unmatched to any gene: 6. Germline V gene data show CDR1 as MNHEY and CDR2 as SMNVEV (reference sequence). For the CDR3, the DNA is TGTGCCAGCAGTTATACCTCTAGCGGCCAAGAGACCCAGTACTTC. Protein: CASSYTSSGQETQYF.

The CDR3 region is CASSFHGQDSYEQYF. In DNA, the CDR3 is TGTGCCAGCAGTTTCCACGGACAGGATTCCTACGAGCAGTACTTC. This rearrangement joins TRBV27 to TRBJ2-7; 7 bases are a match to TRBD1. V lost 3 bases, J lost 1 base, and 6 bases stayed unmatched. In germline, CDR1 is MNHEY, CDR2 SMNVEV (reference sequence). This CDR3 region has 15 residues.

In its sample, this clone was seen a few times. This rearrangement joins TRBV4-1 to TRBJ1-2; D call uncertain. The germline V gene encodes CDR1 MGHRA and CDR2 YSYEKL. The CDR3 spans 15 residues. V lost 0 bases and J 2 bases, leaving 10 bases between the germline ends. CDR3 sequence (DNA): TGCGCCAGCAGCCAAGAATGGGAGACCAACTATGGCTACACCTTC. Its protein is CASSQEWETNYGYTF.

The J gene is TRBJ1-4, the V gene TRBV7-8; D remains ambiguous. Germline V gene data show CDR1 as SGHVS and CDR2 as FQNEAQ. The CDR3 covers 16 residues. Trimming took off 2 bases at V and 4 bases at J, with 14 bases between the two ends. DNA for the CDR3: TGTGCCAGCAGCTTACCGATGCGGCGGGGTAATGAAAAACTGTTTTTT. It encodes CASSLPMRRGNEKLFF.

The chain employs TRBV30 and TRBJ2-7, with 10 positions matching TRBD1. The CDR3 is 14 residues long. The V segment lost 0 bases and the J segment 3 bases; nucleotides outside the gene matches: 2. Germline V gives CDR1 GTSNPN, CDR2 SVGIG (reference sequence). This CDR3 is CAWSVGQGSYEQYF. Here the CDR3 DNA reads TGTGCCTGGAGTGTGGGACAGGGGAGCTACGAGCAGTACTTC.

This clone was recorded once. The chain joins TRBV2 to TRBJ1-3; the D is unclear. The CDR3 length is 14 residues. The V gene lost 4 bases and the J gene lost 1 base, with 8 bases spanning the gap. The germline V gene has CDR1 SNHLY and CDR2 FYNNEI. The CDR3 DNA sequence: TGTGCCAGCAGTGTGCGGGGATCTGGAAACACCATATATTTT. It translates to CASSVRGSGNTIYF.

This chain connects TRBV5-1 to TRBJ1-1, with TRBD1 matching over 9 bases. Germline V gene lookup returns CDR1 SGHRS and CDR2 YFSETQ. The CDR3 consists of 14 residues. J gave up 4 bases and V 4 bases, and 5 bases lay outside the gene matches. Written as DNA, the CDR3 is TGCGCCAGCAGCGAGGGGACAGGGAGCACTGAAGCTTTCTTT. Translation gives CASSEGTGSTEAFF. Using reference TRBV5-1 and TRBJ1-1 for the parts outside the CDR3, the full variable domain is KAGVTQTPRYLIKTRGQQVTLSCSPISGHRSVSWYQQTPGQGLQFLFEYFSETQRNKGNFPGRFSGRQFSNSRSEMNVSTLELGDSALYLCASSEGTGSTEAFFGQGTRLTVV.

This clone is a singleton in its sample. The chain employs TRBV21-1 and TRBJ2-3; the D segment call TRBD1 is taken from the table without a DNA check. TRBV21-1 is recorded as a pseudogene. The CDR3 covers 15 residues. The CDR3 loop reads CASITKGQNTDTQYF. The CDR3 coding sequence is TGTGCCAGCATCACTAAGGGACAGAACACAGATACGCAGTATTTT.

The chain recombines TRBV2 with TRBJ2-1; D is uncertain. With 5 bases removed from V and 1 base from J, the gap between germline ends came to 18 bases. This CDR3 spans 17 amino acids. Germline CDR1 is SNHLY and CDR2 is FYNNEI. CDR3 sequence: CASSSRPPRWSYNEQFF. CDR3 bases: TGTGCCAGCAGTTCTAGGCCTCCTCGTTGGTCCTACAATGAGCAGTTCTTC.